This T cell receptor (beta chain) was documented in a study of T cells after yellow fever vaccination. In the study overall: Researchers used SMART-Seq v4 Ultra Low Input to prepare fractions that had low cell numbers.

Regarding the study as a whole: Detected again after the booster were most primary-vaccination clones, at 96% CD4 and about 90% CD8.

The germline V gene encodes CDR1 SGHRS and CDR2 YFSETQ. CDR3 length: 14 residues. In its sample, this clonotype was seen many times. At one end the junction does not follow the germline gene, possibly because of a read error. TCRdb reanalysed the 5' RACE reads using MiXCR and keeps one entry per CDR3 protein. The table shows fewer than 100,000 distinct CDR3 sequences, with 7.5% to 10% occurring only once. This sequence joins TRBV5-1 and TRBJ2-7; 8 bases line up with TRBD1. This sequence originates from a man in his late teens or twenties who received the YFV17D yellow fever vaccine. Sequencing was performed on CD8+ T cells not binding an NS4B(214-222) dextramer, sorted from PBMCs, taken approximately 16 days after the first yellow fever vaccination. CDR3 region: CASSFGQGSYEQYF. CDR3 sequence (DNA): TGTGCCAGCAGCTTCGGACAGGGATCCTACGAGCAGTACTTC.